This T cell receptor beta chain came from a study of cytomegalovirus exposure and HLA in healthy donors. The germline CDR1 and CDR2 sequences are MNHEY and SMNVEV (reference sequence). The CDR3 has 16 residues. V shed 5 bases and J 2 bases; nucleotides not matched to a gene: 5. PCR amplification relied on 60 Vbeta primers (plus 13 Jbeta primers). Produced via immunoSEQ multiplex PCR; TCRdb's table is partial and in-frame only. The data hold roughly 120,000 clones, with 75% to 85% observed a single time. Whole-study results and caveats: Presence/absence analyses supposed approximately even sequencing depth among donors. TCR beta chain V- and J-gene trimming was linked, in a later analysis, to a missense variant in DCLRE1C. The productive fraction for most TCR beta V segments was about 87% or about 30% in an earlier analysis.

With respect to this clone: As yet, its antigen is unknown.

Sequenced input: PBMCs. The clonotype comes from a male donor in good health and CMV-seronegative. This chain connects TRBV27 to TRBJ2-3; 12 bases agree with TRBD2. DNA of the CDR3: TGTGCCAGCAGTCTCGGACTAGCGGGGATCACAGATACGCAGTATTTT. As protein: CASSLGLAGITDTQYF.